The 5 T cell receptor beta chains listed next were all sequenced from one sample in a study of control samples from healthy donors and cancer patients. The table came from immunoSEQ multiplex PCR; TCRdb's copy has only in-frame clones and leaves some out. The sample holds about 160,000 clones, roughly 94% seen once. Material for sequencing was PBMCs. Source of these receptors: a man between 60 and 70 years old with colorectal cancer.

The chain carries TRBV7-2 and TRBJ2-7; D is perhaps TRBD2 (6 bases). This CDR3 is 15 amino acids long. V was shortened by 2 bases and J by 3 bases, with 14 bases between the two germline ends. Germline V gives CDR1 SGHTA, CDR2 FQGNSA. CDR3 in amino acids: CASSLLADNGYEQYF. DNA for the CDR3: TGTGCCAGCAGCTTATTAGCGGATAATGGCTACGAGCAGTACTTC.

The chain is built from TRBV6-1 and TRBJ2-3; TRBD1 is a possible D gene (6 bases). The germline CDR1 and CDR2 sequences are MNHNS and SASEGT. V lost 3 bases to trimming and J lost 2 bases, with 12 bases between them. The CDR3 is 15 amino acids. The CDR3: CASSDVRGFTDTQYF. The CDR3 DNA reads TGTGCCAGCAGTGATGTTAGGGGGTTCACAGATACGCAGTATTTT.

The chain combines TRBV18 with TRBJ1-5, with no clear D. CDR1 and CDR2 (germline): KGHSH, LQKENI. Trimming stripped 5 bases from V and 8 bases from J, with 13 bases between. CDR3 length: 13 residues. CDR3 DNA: TGTGCCAGCTCATCGGACCGAACGGAGCCCCAGCATTTT. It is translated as CASSSDRTEPQHF. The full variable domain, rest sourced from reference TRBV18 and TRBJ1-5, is NAGVMQNPRHLVRRRGQEARLRCSPMKGHSHVYWYRQLPEEGLKFMVYLQKENIIDESGMPKERFSAEFPKEGPSILRIQQVVRGDSAAYFCASSSDRTEPQHFGDGTRLSIL.

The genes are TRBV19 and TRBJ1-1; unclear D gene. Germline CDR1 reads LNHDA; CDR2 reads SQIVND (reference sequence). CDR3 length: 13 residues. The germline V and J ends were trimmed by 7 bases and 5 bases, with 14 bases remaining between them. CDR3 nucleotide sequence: TGTGCCAGTACCCCCCTTATATCTACTGAAGCTTTCTTT. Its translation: CASTPLISTEAFF.

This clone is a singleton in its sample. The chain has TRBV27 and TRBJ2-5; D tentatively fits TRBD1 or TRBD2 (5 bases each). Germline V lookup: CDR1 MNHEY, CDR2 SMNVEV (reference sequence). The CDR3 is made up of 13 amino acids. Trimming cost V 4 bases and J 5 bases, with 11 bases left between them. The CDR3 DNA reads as TGTGCCAGCAGTTCGTTTGGGGGTGAGACCCAGTACTTC. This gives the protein CASSSFGGETQYF.